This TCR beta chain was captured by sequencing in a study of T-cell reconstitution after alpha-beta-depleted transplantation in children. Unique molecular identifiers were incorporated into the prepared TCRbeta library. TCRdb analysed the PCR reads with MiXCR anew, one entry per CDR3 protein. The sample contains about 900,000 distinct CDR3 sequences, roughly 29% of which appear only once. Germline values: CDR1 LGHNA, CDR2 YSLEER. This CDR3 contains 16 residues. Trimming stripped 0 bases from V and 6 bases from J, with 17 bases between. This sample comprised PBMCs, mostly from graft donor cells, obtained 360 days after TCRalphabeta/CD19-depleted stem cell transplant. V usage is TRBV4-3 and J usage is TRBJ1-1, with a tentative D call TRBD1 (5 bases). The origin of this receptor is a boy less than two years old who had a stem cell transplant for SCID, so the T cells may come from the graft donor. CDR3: CASSQDGGRSNPEAFF. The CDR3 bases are TGCGCCAGCAGCCAAGATGGGGGGAGATCCAACCCTGAAGCTTTCTTT.